This passage covers 26 T cell receptor beta chains from one sample sequenced in a study of CD8+ T cells in alopecia areata. As the sequencing template, cDNA was produced by extracting RNA and reverse transcribing it. TCRdb's copy holds only in-frame clones and misses some; the assay was immunoSEQ multiplex PCR. There are approximately 200,000 clones in the sample; roughly two fifths occur only once, and about 2.4% lies in the top ten. Noted treatment: oral pan-JAK inhibitor, 5-10 mg twice daily. The starting material was CD4+ T cells sorted from blood, obtained at approximately week 36, from a patient treated with tofacitinib. The source of these receptors is a human donor with alopecia areata.

In this sample, this clone is medium-sized. This chain uses TRBV28 with TRBJ2-1; 10 nucleotides match TRBD2. Germline V lookup: CDR1 MDHEN, CDR2 SYDVKM. V dropped 3 bases and J dropped 5; count of bases not matched to a gene: 4. The CDR3 has 15 amino acids. CDR3 sequence (DNA): TGTGCCAGCAGTTTGGCTAGCGGGGGAAACAATGAGCAGTTCTTC. Its translation: CASSLASGGNNEQFF.

This clone appeared a few times. This chain links TRBV29-1 with TRBJ1-1, with D possibly being TRBD1 (6 bases). CDR1 SQVTM and CDR2 ANQGSEA come from the germline V gene. The CDR3 consists of 15 residues. Trimming shortened V by 6 bases and J by 3 bases, and 20 bases separated the two germline ends. Here the CDR3 DNA reads TGCAGCGTAGGAATTCACAGGGCAACGGACACTGAAGCTTTCTTT. Translated, it gives CSVGIHRATDTEAFF.

This clone was observed a handful of times. The chain employs TRBV10-3 and TRBJ2-5, with D perhaps TRBD1 or TRBD2 (5 bases each). CDR1 is ENHRY, CDR2 SYGVKD, per germline. This CDR3 contains 14 residues. V shed 2 bases and J shed 5 bases, with 12 bases lying between them. The CDR3 here is CAISEGGVEETQYF. In DNA form, the CDR3 reads TGTGCCATCAGTGAGGGGGGAGTAGAGGAGACCCAGTACTTC.

This clone has just one count. The rearrangement links TRBV6-1 to TRBJ1-2; D not certain. Germline-derived CDR1 and CDR2 are MNHNS and SASEGT. V was pared by 1 base and J by 4 bases, with 7 bases between. This CDR3 region has 13 residues. This chain's CDR3 is CASSEVSVYGYTF. The CDR3 DNA reads as TGTGCCAGCAGTGAAGTTTCAGTCTATGGCTACACCTTC.

CDR3 residues: CASSAGQGRRDIQYF. In nucleotides, the CDR3 is TGTGCCAGCAGCGCCGGGCAGGGGCGAAGGGACATTCAGTACTTC. This chain connects TRBV11-2 to TRBJ2-4, with D possibly TRBD1 on 6 matching bases. The germline V gene encodes CDR1 SGHAT and CDR2 FQNNGV. V was pared by 5 bases and J by 8 bases, with 19 bases between. The CDR3 extends over 15 amino acids. The variable domain in full, with the rest retrieved from reference TRBV11-2 and TRBJ2-4, is EAGVAQSPRYKIIEKRQSVAFWCNPISGHATLYWYQQILGQGPKLLIQFQNNGVVDDSQLPKDRFSAERLKGVDSTLKIQPAKLEDSAVYLCASSAGQGRRDIQYFGAGTRLSVL.

V usage is TRBV30 and J usage is TRBJ2-7; 7 bases fit TRBD1. The V gene end was trimmed by 8 bases and the J gene end by 0 bases; junction bases not matched to a gene: 1. Germline lookup yields CDR1 GTSNPN and CDR2 SVGIG (reference sequence). The CDR3 has 11 residues. The CDR3 protein is CAGQDSYEQYF. DNA of the CDR3: TGTGCCGGACAGGACTCCTACGAGCAGTACTTC.

V is TRBV4-2 and J is TRBJ2-5; no definite D call. This CDR3 has 16 amino acids. Trimming left V 4 bases short and J 0 bases short, with 15 bases between. In germline, CDR1 is LGHNA, CDR2 YNFKEQ. CDR3 residues: CASSPGDNWYQETQYF. CDR3 DNA sequence: TGTGCCAGCAGCCCAGGTGACAATTGGTACCAAGAGACCCAGTACTTC.

The V gene is TRBV28, the J gene TRBJ2-5; D possibly corresponds to TRBD1 (5 bases). With the DNA end fitting TRBJ2-7 better, the J assignment may be wrong. Per germline, CDR1 MDHEN and CDR2 SYDVKM. The CDR3 totals 15 residues. The CDR3 sequence: CASSLTPRQSYEQYF. CDR3 sequence (DNA): TGTGCCAGCAGTTTAACCCCCCGACAGTCCTACGAGCAGTACTTC.

The chain links TRBV4-3 to TRBJ2-1, with TRBD2 matching over 7 bases. This CDR3 contains 14 residues. V lost 5 bases and J lost 5; bases outside the gene matches: 6. Per germline, CDR1 LGHNA and CDR2 YSLEER. In DNA, the CDR3 is TGCGCCAGCAGCTACGGGAGGATAGACAATGAGCAGTTCTTC. Its protein is CASSYGRIDNEQFF.

The chain links TRBV11-2 to TRBJ1-3; D is possibly TRBD1 (5 bases). Germline V CDR1 and CDR2: SGHAT, FQNNGV. V lost 2 bases, J lost 0 bases, and 14 bases lay in between. The CDR3 sequence is 17 residues long. CDR3 residues: CASSLTGTAYSGNTIYF. The CDR3 DNA sequence: TGTGCCAGCAGCTTAACCGGGACGGCTTACTCTGGAAACACCATATATTTT.

The rearrangement uses TRBV6-1 and TRBJ1-1, with D perhaps TRBD1 (6 bases). V was trimmed by 6 bases and J by 5 bases, leaving 16 bases between them. Germline V gives CDR1 MNHNS, CDR2 SASEGT. The CDR3 runs to 14 residues. The CDR3 here is CASRDGQRNTEAFF. The DNA for the CDR3 is TGTGCCAGCAGAGACGGACAGCGTAATACTGAAGCTTTCTTT.

This chain joins TRBV5-1 and TRBJ1-1; weak D call: TRBD1 (6 bases). The V end lost 6 bases, the J end lost 1 base, and 13 bases lay between the germline ends. The CDR3 length is 14 residues. Germline V lookup: CDR1 SGHRS, CDR2 YFSETQ. The CDR3 region has the DNA TGCGCCAGCACCTACGGACAGCAGAACACTGAAGCTTTCTTT. It specifies CASTYGQQNTEAFF.

This clone occurred a few times. The chain recombines TRBV29-1 with TRBJ2-5; TRBD1 aligns across 10 bases. The closer fit of TRBJ2-7 to the DNA end suggests the J call may be wrong. Per the germline V gene, CDR1 is SQVTM and CDR2 is ANQGSEA. This CDR3 region has 15 residues. CDR3 in DNA: TGCAGCGTTGAAGAACGGGACAGGGGCTCTTTCGAGCAGTACTTC. It yields the protein CSVEERDRGSFEQYF.

This clone has more than one count but fewer than ten. The V call is TRBV6-5, the J call TRBJ1-2; 10 nucleotides align to TRBD1. The CDR3 has 14 residues. The germline CDR1 and CDR2 sequences are MNHEY and SVGAGI. Trimming removed 7 bases from V and 4 bases from J; junction bases left unmatched: 6. The chain's CDR3 is CASTPRTGGYGYTF. The CDR3 nucleotides are TGTGCCAGCACGCCCCGGACAGGGGGCTATGGCTACACCTTC.

For the CDR3, the DNA is TGTGCCTGGAGTGAACAGGACAGGCCCTTCTGGACCCAGTACTTC. Its translation is CAWSEQDRPFWTQYF. The chain is built from TRBV30 and TRBJ2-5, with 7 nucleotides matching TRBD1. From germline, CDR1 is GTSNPN and CDR2 SVGIG (reference sequence). J was trimmed by 7 bases and V by 1 base; bases with no gene match: 12. This CDR3 region has 15 residues. The full variable domain, rest sourced from reference TRBV30 and TRBJ2-5, is SQTIHQWPATLVQPVGSPLSLECTVEGTSNPNLYWYRQAAGRGLQLLFYSVGIGQISSEVPQNLSASRPQDRQFILSSKKLLLSDSGFYLCAWSEQDRPFWTQYFGPGTRLLVL.

This clone was seen a handful of times. This sequence joins TRBV29-1 and TRBJ1-1; TRBD1 matches at 10 bases. Germline V gene sequence: CDR1 SQVTM, CDR2 ANQGSEA. V gave up 7 bases and J gave up 2 bases; unmatched junction bases: 7. The CDR3 sequence is 14 residues long. Written as DNA, the CDR3 is TGCAGCGGGGCCCGGGACAGGGGTAACACTGAAGCTTTCTTT. Translated, it gives CSGARDRGNTEAFF.

This clone was recorded a few times. Other nucleotide sequences from this sample produce the same CDR3. The rearrangement uses TRBV6-5 and TRBJ2-5, with 8 nucleotides matching TRBD2. The ends lost 3 bases at V and 8 bases at J; junction bases unmatched: 8. The CDR3 contains 14 residues. Germline assignment: CDR1 MNHEY and CDR2 SVGAGI. DNA for the CDR3: TGTGCCAGCAGTTATTCCGGGACTAGGGGCACCCAGTACTTC. Encoded protein: CASSYSGTRGTQYF.

The chain employs TRBV7-2 and TRBJ2-3, with 9 bases lining up with TRBD1. CDR3 length equals 15 residues. CDR1 and CDR2 from the germline V gene are SGHTA and FQGNSA. Losses at the gene ends were 8 bases for V and 2 bases for J; bases not matched to a gene: 8. The CDR3: CASGDRVGLTDTQYF. CDR3 bases: TGTGCCAGCGGGGACAGGGTTGGGCTCACAGATACGCAGTATTTT.

This clone was detected only a few times. The genes are TRBV30 and TRBJ2-1; D uncertain. The CDR3 length is 11 residues. The germline V gene encodes CDR1 GTSNPN and CDR2 SVGIG (reference sequence). The V and J ends lost 2 bases and 7 bases respectively, with 6 bases between them. CDR3 in amino acids: CAWSLLNEQFF. CDR3 DNA: TGTGCCTGGAGTCTCTTAAATGAGCAGTTCTTC. Full variable domain (missing parts from reference TRBV30 and TRBJ2-1): SQTIHQWPATLVQPVGSPLSLECTVEGTSNPNLYWYRQAAGRGLQLLFYSVGIGQISSEVPQNLSASRPQDRQFILSSKKLLLSDSGFYLCAWSLLNEQFFGPGTRLTVL.

This clone was seen more than once but under ten times. This chain uses TRBV25-1 with TRBJ2-1; unclear D gene. Germline V gene data show CDR1 as MGHDK and CDR2 as SYGVNS. V lost 6 bases to trimming and J lost 9 bases, with 18 bases between them. The CDR3 is made up of 14 amino acids. CDR3 nucleotides: TGTGCCAGCAGAAGTTTTGGGCCCGGCGGTGAGCAGTTCTTC. This codes for CASRSFGPGGEQFF.

The V gene is TRBV5-4, the J gene TRBJ1-2, with D possibly TRBD1 on 6 matching bases. The V gene lost 0 bases and the J gene lost 6 bases, with 15 bases spanning the gap. Germline CDR1 reads SGHNT; CDR2 reads YYREEE (reference sequence). The CDR3 runs to 15 residues. CDR3 sequence (DNA): TGTGCCAGCAGCTTGGCCGGCGTGTCAGGGGATGGCTACACCTTC. Encoded protein: CASSLAGVSGDGYTF. Variable domain in full (rest from reference TRBV5-4 and TRBJ1-2): ETGVTQSPTHLIKTRGQQVTLRCSSQSGHNTVSWYQQALGQGPQFIFQYYREEENGRGNFPPRFSGLQFPNYSSELNVNALELDDSALYLCASSLAGVSGDGYTFGSGTRLTVV.

The chain links TRBV5-1 to TRBJ2-7, with D maybe TRBD2 (6 bases). Germline V gene data show CDR1 as SGHRS and CDR2 as YFSETQ. The CDR3 is 15 residues long. The ends were cut back, 4 bases at V and 0 bases at J, with 14 bases in the middle. In DNA form, the CDR3 reads TGCGCCAGCAGCCCCAACGCGGGGCCCTCCTACGAGCAGTACTTC. It yields the protein CASSPNAGPSYEQYF.

This clone was seen a handful of times. V gene TRBV7-2 combines with J gene TRBJ1-3, with unresolved D. This CDR3 has 13 amino acids. Deletions cut 1 base from V and 5 bases from J, with 6 bases between. Germline CDR1 reads SGHTA; CDR2 reads FQGNSA. CDR3 protein: CASSLESRNTIYF. The CDR3 DNA reads TGTGCCAGCAGCTTAGAATCTAGAAACACCATATATTTT. Together with reference TRBV7-2 and TRBJ1-3, the CDR3 gives the full variable domain: GAGVSQSPSNKVTEKGKDVELRCDPISGHTALYWYRQSLGQGLEFLIYFQGNSAPDKSGLPSDRFSAERTGGSVSTLTIQRTQQEDSAVYLCASSLESRNTIYFGEGSWLTVV.

Only one count was recorded for this clone. This rearrangement joins TRBV7-9 to TRBJ2-1; no clear D. V lost 3 bases and J 4 bases, leaving 10 bases between the germline ends. CDR1 is SEHNR, CDR2 FQNEAQ, per germline (reference sequence). This CDR3 contains 14 residues. DNA for the CDR3: TGTGCCAGCAGCTTTGAAGGGTTGTACAATGAGCAGTTCTTC. This gives the protein CASSFEGLYNEQFF.

The chain uses TRBV30 and TRBJ1-1; D gene unclear. This CDR3 spans 13 amino acids. Germline CDR1 is GTSNPN and CDR2 is SVGIG (reference sequence). Trimming pared 2 bases from V and 1 base from J, leaving 8 bases between. CDR3 sequence: CAWSLRRNTEAFF. CDR3 bases: TGTGCCTGGAGTTTAAGGAGGAACACTGAAGCTTTCTTT.

The chain carries TRBV5-1 and TRBJ2-2, with D possibly being TRBD2 (5 bases). Between the trimmed V and J ends, which lost 6 bases and 5 bases, there was a span of 14 bases. CDR1 and CDR2 (germline): SGHRS, YFSETQ. This CDR3 is built from 14 residues. CDR3 amino acids: CASNTAGQTGELFF. For the CDR3, the DNA is TGCGCCAGCAACACGGCGGGTCAAACCGGGGAGCTGTTTTTT.